Listed below are T cell receptor beta chains from one sample, sequenced in a study of T cell responses to AZD1222 COVID-19 vaccine. Assay used: immunoSEQ multiplex PCR; TCRdb lists only in-frame clones, some missing. The sample has 70,000 to 95,000 clones, 88% seen once; the top ten hold roughly 4.8%. The specimen comprised peripheral blood, sampled on day 0 of MenACWY control vaccination. The receptors here all came from an adult in good health. Both conserved end residues are part of each CDR3. Fields, in order: V gene, D gene, clone size, J gene, CDR3 DNA, CDR3 protein. A D gene is named only where the DNA matches it firmly. For some rows the clone size is stated as once, few or many, or as a class when expanded; others skip it.

TRBV18,-,-,TRBJ2-2,TGTGCCAGCTCACCACCCGCGGTGGGGCCGTCCGGGGAGCTGTTTTTT,CASSPPAVGPSGELFF
TRBV4-3,TRBD2,-,TRBJ2-7,TGCGCCAGCAGCCACTCCGGGACTAGCGGATACGAGCAGTACTTC,CASSHSGTSGYEQYF
TRBV28,-,-,TRBJ2-1,TGTGCCAGCGTTGGGTGGTACAATGAGCAGTTCTTC,CASVGWYNEQFF
TRBV5-5,-,once,TRBJ2-7,TGTGCCAGCAGCTTGGGGGACGGGCCCTACGAGCAGTACTTC,CASSLGDGPYEQYF
TRBV4-3,-,-,TRBJ2-1,TGCGCCAGCAGCCAAGGAGCCGTCAATGAGCAGTTCTTC,CASSQGAVNEQFF
TRBV9,-,-,TRBJ2-7,TGTGCCAGCAGCGTAGGACCGGAGGCAGGGCGAACCTACGAGCAGTACTTC,CASSVGPEAGRTYEQYF
TRBV10-3,-,-,TRBJ2-3,TGTGCCATCAGTGAGGAGGAGGGAGATACGCAGTATTTT,CAISEEEGDTQYF
TRBV30,-,-,TRBJ2-5,TGTGCCTGGAGTATTACCGGGACTTTAAGAGAGACCCAGTACTTC,CAWSITGTLRETQYF
TRBV4-1,TRBD2,few,TRBJ2-7,TGCGCCAGCAGCCAAGAGGGTTCTAGCGGATACTCCTACGAGCAGTACTTC,CASSQEGSSGYSYEQYF
TRBV24-1,TRBD1,-,TRBJ1-2,TGTGCCACCAGTGATACCGACAGGGTAGACTATGGCTACACCTTC,CATSDTDRVDYGYTF
TRBV20-1,-,-,TRBJ2-3,TGCAGTGCTAGTGCTATCTCCCCTCGAGGGAGCACAGATACGCAGTATTTT,CSASAISPRGSTDTQYF
TRBV27,-,few,TRBJ1-4,TGTGCCAGCAGTTCTCTAGTTGCAACTAATGAAAAACTGTTTTTT,CASSSLVATNEKLFF
TRBV10-2,-,-,TRBJ2-7,TGCGCCAGCAGCCAAGGGGGGGGCTGGTACGAGCAGTACTTC,CASSQGGGWYEQYF
TRBV15,TRBD1,-,TRBJ1-1,TGTGCCACCAGCAGAGATGGAGGGGGCAGCGTAGCTTTCTTT,CATSRDGGGSVAFF
TRBV19,-,-,TRBJ2-2,TGTGCCAGTAGTATGCCAGGGGGGAGAACCGGGGAGCTGTTTTTT,CASSMPGGRTGELFF
TRBV21-1,-,-,TRBJ2-7,TGTGCCAGCAGCAAAGTCGGGAACAAACACAGCTCCTACGAGCAGTACTTC,CASSKVGNKHSSYEQYF
TRBV19,-,-,TRBJ1-1,TGTGCCAGTAGTATAGATCTAAGTGGCACTGAAGCTTTCTTT,CASSIDLSGTEAFF
TRBV28,-,-,TRBJ1-4,TGTGCCAGCAGTTTGGACGGTGCAACTAATGAAAAACTGTTTTTT,CASSLDGATNEKLFF
TRBV6-5,TRBD1,-,TRBJ2-4,TGTGCCGCTAAGGCTACAGGGGTAAACATTCAGTACTTC,CAAKATGVNIQYF
TRBV5-8,-,-,TRBJ2-2,TGTGCCAGCAGCCCCCATGGAGGGGACACCGGGGAGCTGTTTTTT,CASSPHGGDTGELFF
TRBV19,-,-,TRBJ1-2,TGTGCCAGTAGTATCCGCGCAGCCTCTAACTATGGCTACACCTTC,CASSIRAASNYGYTF
TRBV7-2,TRBD1,-,TRBJ1-2,TGTGCCAGCAGCTATGCCGGGACAGGGGGGAGAGGCTACACCTTC,CASSYAGTGGRGYTF
TRBV5-1,-,-,TRBJ2-7,TGCGCCAGCAGCTTCGGAGATCGCGAGCAGTACTTC,CASSFGDREQYF
TRBV10-3,TRBD1,-,TRBJ2-5,TGTGCCATCAGTAACTACAGGGGGATCCAAGAGACCCAGTACTTC,CAISNYRGIQETQYF
TRBV12-5,TRBD2,-,TRBJ2-2,TGTGCTAGTGGCATAGCGGGAGGGACCGGGGAGCTGTTTTTT,CASGIAGGTGELFF
TRBV5-1,TRBD1,once,TRBJ2-7,TGCGCCAGCAGCTTGGCCGGGACAGGGGCCGAGCAGTACTTC,CASSLAGTGAEQYF
TRBV6-2/TRBV6-3,-,-,TRBJ1-2,TGTGCCAGCAGTTACGAGGGAAGGGGCTACACCTTC,CASSYEGRGYTF
TRBV5-4,-,-,TRBJ1-1,TGTGCCAGCAGCTTGGCCGGCAGGGCAAGGGCTGAAGCTTTCTTT,CASSLAGRARAEAFF
TRBV4-3,-,-,TRBJ1-5,TGCGCCAGCAGCCAAGATTCAGGGTACAATCAGCCCCAGCATTTT,CASSQDSGYNQPQHF
TRBV27,-,-,TRBJ2-1,TGTGCCAGCAGTTTGGCGGGGAATGAGCAGTTCTTC,CASSLAGNEQFF
TRBV7-2,-,-,TRBJ2-7,TGTGCCAGCAACCCGGACAGCAGCTCCTACGAGCAGTACTTC,CASNPDSSSYEQYF
TRBV7-9,-,-,TRBJ1-2,TGTGCCAGCAGCTTAGGGATTGATTATGGCTACACCTTC,CASSLGIDYGYTF